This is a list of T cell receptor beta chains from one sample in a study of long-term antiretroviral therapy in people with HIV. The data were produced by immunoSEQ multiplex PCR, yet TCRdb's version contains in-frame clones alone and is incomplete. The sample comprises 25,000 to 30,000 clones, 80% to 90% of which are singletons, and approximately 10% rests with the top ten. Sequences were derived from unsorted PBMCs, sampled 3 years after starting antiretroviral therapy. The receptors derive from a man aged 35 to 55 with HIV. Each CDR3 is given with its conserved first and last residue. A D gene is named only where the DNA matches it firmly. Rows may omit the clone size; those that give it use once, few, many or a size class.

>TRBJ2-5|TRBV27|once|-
CASRQSPAFQETQYF
TGTGCCAGCAGGCAATCACCCGCCTTCCAAGAGACCCAGTACTTC
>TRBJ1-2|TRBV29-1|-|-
CSVEGRGSPTDGYTF
TGCAGCGTTGAAGGTCGGGGGTCCCCTACGGATGGCTACACCTTC
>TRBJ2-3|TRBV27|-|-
CASSLRGTSYTQYF
TGTGCCAGCAGTTTACGGGGCACTTCATATACGCAGTATTTT
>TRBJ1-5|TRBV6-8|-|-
CASSYSIRLGLRKGNQPQHF
TGTGCCAGCAGTTACTCGATACGCTTGGGACTGAGAAAAGGCAATCAGCCCCAGCATTTT
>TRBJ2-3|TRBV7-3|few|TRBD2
CASSADSGGTDTQYF
TGTGCCAGCAGCGCTGATAGCGGGGGTACAGATACGCAGTATTTT
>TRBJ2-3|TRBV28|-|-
CASSFEGGVRATQYF
TGTGCCAGCAGTTTTGAGGGCGGCGTGCGGGCTACGCAGTATTTT
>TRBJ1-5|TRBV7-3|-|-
CASSLMRVKCRWPQHF
TGTGCCAGCAGCTTAATGCGGGTGAAGTGTCGTTGGCCCCAGCATTTT
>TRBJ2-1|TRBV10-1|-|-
CASSPLMLANEQFF
TGCGCCAGCAGCCCATTAATGTTAGCTAATGAGCAGTTCTTC
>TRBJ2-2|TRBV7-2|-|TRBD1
CASSLGPWTGGGGTGELFF
TGTGCCAGCAGCTTAGGTCCTTGGACAGGGGGCGGCGGGACCGGGGAGCTGTTTTTT
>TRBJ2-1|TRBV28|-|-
CASSPPPGIYNEQFF
TGTGCCAGCAGTCCCCCCCCCGGGATCTACAATGAGCAGTTCTTC
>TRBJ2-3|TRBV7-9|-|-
CASSLDIAGTDTQYF
TGTGCCAGCAGCTTAGATATTGCGGGCACAGATACGCAGTATTTT
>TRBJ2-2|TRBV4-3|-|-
CASSQLGGGELFF
TGCGCCAGCAGCCAGTTGGGCGGCGGGGAGCTGTTTTTT
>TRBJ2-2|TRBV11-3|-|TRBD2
CASSSTSGRVTGELFF
TGTGCCAGCAGCTCCACTAGCGGGAGGGTCACCGGGGAGCTGTTTTTT
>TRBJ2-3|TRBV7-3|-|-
CASSIDEITDTQYF
TGTGCCAGCAGCATAGACGAGATCACAGATACGCAGTATTTT
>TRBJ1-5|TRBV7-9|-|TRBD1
CASSFGTGRESQPQHF
TGTGCCAGCAGCTTCGGGACAGGTCGGGAAAGTCAGCCCCAGCATTTT
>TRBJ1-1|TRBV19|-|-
CASSIAVLGTEAFF
TGTGCCAGTAGTATAGCGGTATTAGGGACTGAAGCTTTCTTT
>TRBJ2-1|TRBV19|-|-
CASSTLAEQFF
TGTGCCAGTAGTACTCTAGCGGAGCAGTTCTTC
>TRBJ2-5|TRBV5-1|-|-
CASSSIGQPRSGTIGETQYF
TGCGCCAGCAGCTCTATCGGACAGCCAAGGAGTGGGACAATTGGGGAGACCCAGTACTTC
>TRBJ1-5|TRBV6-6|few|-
CASRWEGQPQHF
TGTGCCAGCCGGTGGGAGGGCCAGCCCCAGCATTTT
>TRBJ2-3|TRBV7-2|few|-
CASSLETVPTDTQYF
TGTGCCAGCAGCTTAGAGACAGTCCCCACAGATACGCAGTATTTT
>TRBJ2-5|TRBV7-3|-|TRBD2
CASSLTGVAGRQETQYF
TGTGCCAGCAGCTTAACTGGGGTAGCGGGGCGCCAAGAGACCCAGTACTTC
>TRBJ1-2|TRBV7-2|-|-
CASSLHSTNYGYTF
TGTGCCAGCAGCTTACACTCAACTAACTATGGCTACACCTTC
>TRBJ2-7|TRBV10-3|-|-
CAINPGPSGGDEQYF
TGTGCCATCAACCCAGGACCTTCAGGAGGGGACGAGCAGTACTTC
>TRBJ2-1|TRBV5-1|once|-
CASELGAGPYNEQFF
TGCGCCAGCGAGCTTGGGGCAGGGCCATACAATGAGCAGTTCTTC
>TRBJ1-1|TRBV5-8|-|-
CASSWETEAFF
TGTGCCAGCAGCTGGGAAACTGAAGCTTTCTTT
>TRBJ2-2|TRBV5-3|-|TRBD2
CARSRAGDGTGELFF
TGTGCCAGAAGCAGAGCGGGAGATGGCACCGGGGAGCTGTTTTTT
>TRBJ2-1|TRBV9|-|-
CASSGGGRGLDEQFF
TGTGCCAGCAGCGGGGGCGGGCGCGGGCTCGATGAGCAGTTCTTC
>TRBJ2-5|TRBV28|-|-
CASSLAGAETQYF
TGTGCCAGCAGTTTAGCAGGGGCCGAGACCCAGTACTTC
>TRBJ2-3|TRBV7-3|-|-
CASSTGTSTDTQYF
TGTGCCAGCAGCACCGGGACCTCCACAGATACGCAGTATTTT
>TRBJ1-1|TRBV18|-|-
CASSDSKNTEAFF
TGTGCCAGCTCAGACTCTAAGAACACTGAAGCTTTCTTT
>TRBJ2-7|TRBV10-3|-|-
CAISESAQATYEQYF
TGTGCCATCAGTGAGTCGGCCCAAGCCACCTACGAGCAGTACTTC
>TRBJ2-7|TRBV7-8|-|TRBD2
CASSLAFRLAGADEQYF
TGTGCCAGCAGCTTAGCGTTTAGGCTAGCGGGAGCGGACGAGCAGTACTTC
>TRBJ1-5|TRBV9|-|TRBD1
CASSVDGTGAQPQHF
TGTGCCAGCAGCGTAGATGGGACAGGGGCCCAGCCCCAGCATTTT
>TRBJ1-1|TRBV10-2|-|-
CATYRQVNTEAFF
TGCGCCACTTACCGGCAGGTGAACACTGAAGCTTTCTTT
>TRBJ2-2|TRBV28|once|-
CASSWTGDTGELFF
TGTGCCAGCAGCTGGACGGGGGACACCGGGGAGCTGTTTTTT
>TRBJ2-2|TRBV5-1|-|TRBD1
CASSFYGQENTGELFF
TGCGCCAGCAGCTTTTACGGACAGGAGAACACCGGGGAGCTGTTTTTT
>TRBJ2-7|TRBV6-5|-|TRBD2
CASRPGLAGPYEQYF
TGTGCCAGCAGGCCAGGACTAGCGGGTCCCTACGAGCAGTACTTC
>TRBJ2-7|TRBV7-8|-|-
CASSLDPAYEQYF
TGTGCCAGCAGCTTAGATCCCGCCTACGAGCAGTACTTC
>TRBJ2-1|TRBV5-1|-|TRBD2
CASSLSPAGEGYNEQFF
TGCGCCAGCAGCCTCTCCCCAGCGGGAGAGGGGTACAATGAGCAGTTCTTC
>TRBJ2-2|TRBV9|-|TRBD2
CASSPLAGEAGELFF
TGTGCCAGCAGCCCTTTGGCGGGGGAGGCCGGGGAGCTGTTTTTT
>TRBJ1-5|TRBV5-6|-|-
CASSLWGFNQPQHF
TGTGCCAGCAGCTTGTGGGGGTTCAATCAGCCCCAGCATTTT
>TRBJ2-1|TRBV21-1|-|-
CASSQTPGLHYNEQFF
TGTGCCAGCAGCCAAACCCCAGGGCTTCACTACAATGAGCAGTTCTTC
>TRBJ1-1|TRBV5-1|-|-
CASSLERGPGTEAFF
TGCGCCAGCAGCTTGGAGCGGGGTCCCGGCACTGAAGCTTTCTTT
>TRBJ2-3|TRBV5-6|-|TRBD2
CASSFGGGPLTQYF
TGTGCCAGCAGCTTCGGGGGGGGTCCGCTTACGCAGTATTTT
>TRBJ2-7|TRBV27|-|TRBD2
CASKPGLASSYEQYF
TGTGCCAGCAAACCGGGACTAGCGAGCTCCTACGAGCAGTACTTC
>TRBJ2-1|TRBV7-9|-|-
CASSGPGAYNEQFF
TGTGCCAGCAGCGGTCCCGGGGCCTACAATGAGCAGTTCTTC
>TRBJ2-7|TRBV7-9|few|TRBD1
CASTLGQAGQYF
TGTGCCAGCACCCTCGGACAGGCGGGGCAGTACTTC
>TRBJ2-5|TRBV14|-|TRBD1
CASSLEGGGIHQETQYF
TGTGCCAGCAGCCTCGAAGGGGGCGGCATCCACCAAGAGACCCAGTACTTC
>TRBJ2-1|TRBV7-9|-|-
CASSPQLGEQFF
TGTGCCAGCAGCCCCCAATTGGGGGAGCAGTTCTTC
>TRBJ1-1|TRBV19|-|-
CASKEGYSTEAFF
TGTGCCAGTAAGGAAGGGTACTCCACTGAAGCTTTCTTT
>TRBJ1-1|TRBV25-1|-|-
CASSESWTGNTEAFF
TGTGCCAGCAGTGAATCCTGGACGGGGAACACTGAAGCTTTCTTT
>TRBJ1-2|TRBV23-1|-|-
CASSAECRDGYTF
TGCGCCAGCAGTGCAGAGTGCCGCGATGGCTACACCTTC
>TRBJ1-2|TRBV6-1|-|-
CASESGGVGYTF
TGTGCCAGTGAGAGCGGGGGTGTCGGCTACACCTTC
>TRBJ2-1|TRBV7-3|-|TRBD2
CASSPRAGAAGEQFF
TGTGCCAGCAGCCCAAGAGCGGGGGCGGCGGGTGAGCAGTTCTTC
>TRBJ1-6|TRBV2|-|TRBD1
CASSVTGGQSPLHF
TGTGCCAGCAGTGTTACAGGGGGCCAATCACCCCTCCACTTT
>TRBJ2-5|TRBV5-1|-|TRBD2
CASSSGTSDSETQYF
TGCGCCAGCAGCTCGGGGACTAGCGATTCGGAGACCCAGTACTTC
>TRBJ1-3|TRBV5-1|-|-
CASRLEGENTIYF
TGCGCCAGCAGGCTCGAAGGCGAAAACACCATATATTTT